Below, 13 T cell receptor beta chains from the same sample are listed, as sequenced in a study of blood T cell repertoires in COVID-19. Produced via immunoSEQ multiplex PCR; TCRdb's table is partial and in-frame only. The table lists more than 400,000 clones, about 85% of them singletons. Sequenced: PBMCs or T cells enriched from blood (not recorded which). These receptors were taken from a woman between 18 and 30 years old who had recovered from COVID-19.

The J gene is TRBJ2-5, the V gene TRBV4-1; no clear D gene. The ends were cut back, 0 bases at V and 3 bases at J, with 17 bases in the middle. Germline V gene sequence: CDR1 MGHRA, CDR2 YSYEKL. The length of the CDR3 is 17 residues. Here the CDR3 reads CASSQDRVKLSEETQYF. In nucleotides, the CDR3 is TGCGCCAGCAGCCAAGATCGTGTAAAGCTGAGTGAAGAGACCCAGTACTTC.

The chain combines TRBV5-1 with TRBJ1-1; D gene unclear. Looked up from germline, CDR1 is SGHRS and CDR2 is YFSETQ. Trimming pared 2 bases from V and 1 base from J, leaving 9 bases between. This CDR3 contains 14 residues. DNA for the CDR3: TGCGCCAGCAGCTTCGACGGGGAGAACACTGAAGCTTTCTTT. This gives the protein CASSFDGENTEAFF.

The gene calls are TRBV2 and TRBJ1-1; D call uncertain. Germline CDR1 reads SNHLY; CDR2 reads FYNNEI. Trimming pared 4 bases from V and 3 bases from J, leaving 6 bases between. The CDR3 runs to 12 residues. CDR3 sequence: CASSGTYTEAFF. In DNA form, the CDR3 reads TGTGCCAGCAGTGGGACTTACACTGAAGCTTTCTTT. The complete variable domain, with remaining parts taken from reference TRBV2 and TRBJ1-1, reads EPEVTQTPSHQVTQMGQEVILRCVPISNHLYFYWYRQILGQKVEFLVSFYNNEISEKSEIFDDQFSVERPDGSNFTLKIRSTKLEDSAMYFCASSGTYTEAFFGQGTRLTVV.

On this clone itself: Its ends do not fully match the called genes, so a read error is possible. This chain joins TRBV27 and TRBJ2-7; D possibly corresponds to TRBD1 (6 bases). The germline V gene has CDR1 MNHEY and CDR2 SMNVEV (reference sequence). The CDR3 totals 12 residues. This chain's CDR3 is CASSLDSGTPIF. The DNA of the CDR3 is TGTGCCAGCAGCCTTGACTCCGGGACACCCATATTC.

This chain joins TRBV4-1 and TRBJ1-3; D uncertain. V was clipped by 2 bases and J by 7 bases, with 15 bases between them. The CDR3 extends over 15 amino acids. From germline, CDR1 is MGHRA and CDR2 YSYEKL. The CDR3 sequence: CASSQLLNQANTIYF. The CDR3 DNA reads as TGCGCCAGCAGCCAACTATTGAACCAGGCGAACACCATATATTTT.

This sequence joins TRBV29-1 and TRBJ2-7; 11 bases map to TRBD2. CDR1 and CDR2 (germline): SQVTM, ANQGSEA. The trim removed 7 bases at V and 4 bases at J, leaving 6 bases unmatched. CDR3 length: 13 amino acids. The CDR3 DNA follows: TGCAGCGCTGTAGCGGGGGGGCCTTACGAGCAGTACTTC. It translates to CSAVAGGPYEQYF.

CDR3 sequence (DNA): TGCGCCAGCAGCCACCTCCCGGGGGATACTGAAGCTTTCTTT. This codes for CASSHLPGDTEAFF. The chain uses TRBV4-1 and TRBJ1-1, with TRBD1 as a possible D gene (5 bases). Trimming removed 3 bases at V and 5 bases at J, with 13 bases between. The germline gives CDR1 MGHRA, CDR2 YSYEKL. The CDR3 extends over 14 amino acids.

CDR3 protein: CAWSPPTVGTGGSGELFF. CDR3 nucleotides: TGTGCCTGGAGTCCCCCTACAGTCGGGACAGGGGGCTCAGGGGAGCTGTTTTTT. The chain employs TRBV30 and TRBJ2-2; TRBD1 aligns across 12 bases. The CDR3 length is 18 residues. Germline V gene sequence: CDR1 GTSNPN, CDR2 SVGIG (reference sequence). Trimming took 2 bases from V and 8 from J; bases not matched to a gene: 15.

This clone was detected only a few times. CDR3 DNA: TGCAGCGTCAAAACAGGGGGCGAGAGCTATGGCTACACCTTC. Amino acids: CSVKTGGESYGYTF. The chain uses TRBV29-1 and TRBJ1-2; TRBD1 matches 9 bases. Germline assignment: CDR1 SQVTM and CDR2 ANQGSEA. This CDR3 region has 14 residues. J gave up 4 bases and V 6 bases, and 9 bases lay outside the gene matches.

The chain carries TRBV7-9 and TRBJ1-2; unclear D gene. Trimming took off 2 bases at V and 8 bases at J, with 6 bases between the two ends. Germline V gene sequence: CDR1 SEHNR, CDR2 FQNEAQ (reference sequence). The CDR3 has 11 amino acids. The CDR3 nucleotides read TGTGCCAGCAGCTTATCGGGAGGCTACACCTTC. This codes for CASSLSGGYTF.

V gene TRBV14 combines with J gene TRBJ1-2; no clear D gene. Germline values: CDR1 SGHDN, CDR2 FVKESK. Trimming took off 4 bases at V and 3 bases at J, with 15 bases between the two ends. The CDR3 runs 15 residues. CDR3 sequence: CASSPTGPGDYGYTF. Written as DNA, the CDR3 is TGTGCCAGCAGCCCTACCGGGCCCGGGGACTATGGCTACACCTTC.

This rearrangement joins TRBV4-2 to TRBJ1-1; unclear D gene. V lost 0 bases, J lost 4 bases, and 15 bases lay in between. The germline V gene encodes CDR1 LGHNA and CDR2 YNFKEQ. CDR3 length equals 16 residues. DNA of the CDR3: TGTGCCAGCAGCCAAGATCTAAGCAGGATGGGCACTGAAGCTTTCTTT. This sequence encodes CASSQDLSRMGTEAFF.

The chain couples TRBV11-2 to TRBJ2-1; possibly TRBD1 for D (6 bases). The CDR3 sequence is 15 residues long. Per germline, CDR1 SGHAT and CDR2 FQNNGV. Between the trimmed V and J ends, which lost 3 bases and 5 bases, there was a span of 14 bases. The CDR3 sequence: CASSFADRDHNEQFF. The CDR3 coding sequence is TGTGCCAGCAGCTTCGCGGACAGAGACCACAATGAGCAGTTCTTC.